A selection of T cell receptor beta chains follows, all from one sample in a study of identical twins. One entry per CDR3 protein, called by TCRdb with MiXCR from the 5' RACE reads. Among some 730,000 distinct CDR3 sequences listed, about 18% were seen once. These data were also filed under a second study, of T cells expressing NK-cell markers.

Sequenced sample: PBMCs. The receptors were sampled from a woman aged 18 to 35 in good health. CDR3s include the opening cysteine and the closing phenylalanine or tryptophan. Fields, in order: J gene, V gene, CDR3 protein.

TRBJ2-7 TRBV3-1 CASRQSDEQYF
TRBJ2-1 TRBV20-1 CSARAYSLSSYNEQFF
TRBJ2-1 TRBV20-1 CSAKSGRARNEQFF
TRBJ1-2 TRBV10-3 CAIRPDRGAGYTF
TRBJ2-7 TRBV5-1 CASTNPPGDYEQYF
TRBJ2-3 TRBV20-1 CSATTFSSTDTQYF
TRBJ2-5 TRBV5-1 CASSPGTSTETQYF
TRBJ2-3 TRBV2 CASRVLSRRGTDTQYF
TRBJ2-3 TRBV20-1 CSASLGSSADTQYF
TRBJ2-7 TRBV10-2 CASTGPGGNEQYF
TRBJ2-1 TRBV6-5 CASSYLRDNEQFF